A single sample is the source of the 9 T cell receptor beta chains below, sequenced in a study of shared clonotypes between healthy human individuals (dated by TCRdb to about 2020). Library prep was done by the immunoSEQ multiplex PCR assay. Drawn from immuneACCESS, this table holds only the in-frame rearrangements with V and J called that TCRdb kept. Clones are partly lost; checked studies trace under half to an unresolved V gene and leave the rest unexplained. The sample table records under 1,900,000 clones; approximately 98.5% of these occur just once. The ten largest clones capture under 0.45% of the sample. Sequencing input: naive CD4+ T cells sorted from blood. The sample's cell subset or site label is to be understood as: CD45RA+ positively selected. The origin of the receptors is a man aged 25-45 years in good health.

The chain recombines TRBV7-8 with TRBJ2-7; D is perhaps TRBD1 or TRBD2 (6 bases each). Per the germline V gene, CDR1 is SGHVS and CDR2 is FQNEAQ. The V end lost 4 bases, the J end lost 2 bases, and 15 bases lay between the germline ends. The length of the CDR3 is 15 residues. As DNA, the CDR3 is TGTGCCAGCAGCTCCCGGGGGCAGGGGACCTACGAGCAGTACTTC. Protein product: CASSSRGQGTYEQYF. Looking up the rest from reference TRBV7-8 and TRBJ2-7 gives the full variable domain: GAGVSQSPRYKVAKRGQDVALRCDPISGHVSLFWYQQALGQGPEFLTYFQNEAQLDKSGLPSDRFFAERPEGSVSTLKIQRTQQEDSAVYLCASSSRGQGTYEQYFGPGTRLTVT.

J is TRBJ2-7 and V is TRBV6-1; no clear D gene. Deletions cut 6 bases from V and 4 bases from J, with 13 bases between. Germline V gene lookup returns CDR1 MNHNS and CDR2 SASEGT. The CDR3 length is 13 residues. The DNA of the CDR3 is TGTGCCAGCAGAAATCCAACAAAGTACGAGCAGTACTTC. The encoded protein is CASRNPTKYEQYF.

The V gene is TRBV7-8, the J gene TRBJ2-2; D is unresolved. The CDR3 is 13 amino acids. V gave up 5 bases and J gave up 1 base, with 5 bases separating them. Germline assignment: CDR1 SGHVS and CDR2 FQNEAQ. The CDR3 reads CASSHQNTGELFF. The CDR3 DNA reads as TGTGCCAGCAGCCATCAGAACACCGGGGAGCTGTTTTTT. Full variable domain (missing parts from reference TRBV7-8 and TRBJ2-2): GAGVSQSPRYKVAKRGQDVALRCDPISGHVSLFWYQQALGQGPEFLTYFQNEAQLDKSGLPSDRFFAERPEGSVSTLKIQRTQQEDSAVYLCASSHQNTGELFFGEGSRLTVL.

The chain couples TRBV29-1 to TRBJ2-3; 8 positions match TRBD2. The V segment lost 8 bases and the J segment 6 bases; nucleotides outside the gene matches: 4. This CDR3 is 11 amino acids long. CDR1 and CDR2 (germline): SQVTM, ANQGSEA. CDR3 protein: CSSGLVDTQYF. DNA of the CDR3: TGCAGCTCGGGACTAGTTGATACGCAGTATTTT.

This clone was recorded only once. The chain couples TRBV25-1 to TRBJ2-5; D unclear. The CDR3 loop spans 12 amino acids. V lost 6 bases and J lost 5, with 10 bases in between. Germline-derived CDR1 and CDR2 are MGHDK and SYGVNS. The CDR3 spells CASSAVGETQYF. The CDR3 bases are TGTGCCAGCAGCGCGGTTGGGGAGACCCAGTACTTC. Full variable domain (rest looked up from reference TRBV25-1 and TRBJ2-5): EADIYQTPRYLVIGTGKKITLECSQTMGHDKMYWYQQDPGMELHLIHYSYGVNSTEKGDLSSESTVSRIRTEHFPLTLESARPSHTSQYLCASSAVGETQYFGPGTRLLVL.

The genes are TRBV5-1 and TRBJ1-2; TRBD1 agrees at 7 bases. V shed 0 bases and J 6 bases; nucleotides not matched to a gene: 5. CDR3 length equals 14 residues. Germline assignment: CDR1 SGHRS and CDR2 YFSETQ. CDR3 loop: CASSLEPGGDGYTF. Here the CDR3 DNA reads TGCGCCAGCAGCTTGGAGCCAGGGGGAGATGGCTACACCTTC.

This chain connects TRBV29-1 to TRBJ2-2; 8 bases map to TRBD2. The ends lost 6 bases at V and 6 bases at J; junction bases unmatched: 9. Germline V gives CDR1 SQVTM, CDR2 ANQGSEA. The CDR3 runs 14 residues. This chain's CDR3 is CSVGAGGAPGELFF. The CDR3 nucleotides are TGCAGCGTGGGGGCGGGGGGCGCCCCCGGGGAGCTGTTTTTT.

V gene TRBV2 combines with J gene TRBJ2-7; 7 bases map to TRBD2. Germline loops: CDR1 SNHLY, CDR2 FYNNEI. CDR3 size: 14 residues. V was pared by 8 bases and J by 5 bases, with 12 bases of the junction left unmatched. CDR3 DNA: TGTGCCAGCGAGAGACTAGCTCTCCTCAACGAGCAGTACTTC. Residues: CASERLALLNEQYF.

This chain uses TRBV27 with TRBJ2-6; D uncertain. V lost 2 bases, J lost 1 base, and 12 bases lay in between. CDR1 is MNHEY and CDR2 is SMNVEV in the germline V gene (reference sequence). The CDR3 is made up of 17 amino acids. The CDR3 coding sequence is TGTGCCAGCAGTTTAAACTCCCAAGCGTCTGGGGCCAACGTCCTGACTTTC. Translated, it gives CASSLNSQASGANVLTF.